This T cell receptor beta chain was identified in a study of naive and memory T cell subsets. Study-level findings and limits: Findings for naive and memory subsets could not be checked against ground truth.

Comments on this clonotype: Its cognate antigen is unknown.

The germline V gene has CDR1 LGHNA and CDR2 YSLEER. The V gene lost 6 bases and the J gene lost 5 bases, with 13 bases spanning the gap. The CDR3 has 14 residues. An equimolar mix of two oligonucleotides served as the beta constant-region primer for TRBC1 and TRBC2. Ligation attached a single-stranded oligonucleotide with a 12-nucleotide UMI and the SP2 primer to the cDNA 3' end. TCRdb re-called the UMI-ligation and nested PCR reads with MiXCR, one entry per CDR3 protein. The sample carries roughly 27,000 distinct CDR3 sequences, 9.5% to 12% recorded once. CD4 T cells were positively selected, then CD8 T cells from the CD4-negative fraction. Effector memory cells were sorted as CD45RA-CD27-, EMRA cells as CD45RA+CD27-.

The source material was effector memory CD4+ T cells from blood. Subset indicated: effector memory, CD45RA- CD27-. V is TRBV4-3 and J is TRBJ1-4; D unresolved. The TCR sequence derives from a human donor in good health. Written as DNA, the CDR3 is TGCGCCAGCAGTCCCACAAGGACGAATGAAAAACTGTTTTTT. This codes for CASSPTRTNEKLFF.